The 28 T cell receptor beta chains below were found in one sample sequenced in a study of cytomegalovirus exposure and HLA in healthy donors. Sequenced by immunoSEQ multiplex PCR; TCRdb stores in-frame clones only, minus some. The sample carries 55,000 to 80,000 clones, roughly 94% recorded once. Sequencing was performed on PBMCs. These receptor sequences come from a woman aged 18 to 35 in good health and CMV-seropositive.

This sequence joins TRBV7-2 and TRBJ2-7; the D gene is possibly TRBD2 (6 bases). The CDR3 consists of 15 residues. Between the trimmed V and J ends, which lost 3 bases and 3 bases, there was a span of 15 bases. The germline V gene encodes CDR1 SGHTA and CDR2 FQGNSA. The CDR3 DNA sequence: TGTGCCAGCAGCTTTCAATCGGGGGAGGACTACGAGCAGTACTTC. Its protein product is CASSFQSGEDYEQYF.

V is TRBV6-1 and J is TRBJ2-5; D is perhaps TRBD1 (5 bases). The germline V gene encodes CDR1 MNHNS and CDR2 SASEGT. This CDR3 has 15 residues. V lost 1 base and J lost 5, with 14 bases in between. The CDR3 loop reads CASSEGLGRGETQYF. Here the CDR3 DNA reads TGTGCCAGCAGTGAAGGACTGGGGCGTGGCGAGACCCAGTACTTC.

The rearrangement joins TRBV27 to TRBJ1-5; 7 positions match TRBD1. The CDR3 spans 14 residues. Germline CDR1 and CDR2: MNHEY and SMNVEV (reference sequence). The V segment lost 3 bases and the J segment 7 bases; nucleotides outside the gene matches: 6. CDR3 in amino acids: CASSLTTGSQPQHF. In DNA form, the CDR3 reads TGTGCCAGCAGTTTGACGACAGGGAGCCAGCCCCAGCATTTT.

V is TRBV5-6 and J is TRBJ1-2, with D unclear. Germline V gene data show CDR1 as SGHDT and CDR2 as YYEEEE. The CDR3 runs to 17 residues. V gave up 0 bases and J gave up 0 bases, with 15 bases separating them. The DNA for the CDR3 is TGTGCCAGCAGCTTGGCCCATACCGATAGAGCTAACTATGGCTACACCTTC. It codes for CASSLAHTDRANYGYTF.

The rearrangement links TRBV27 to TRBJ1-2; 11 bases fit TRBD1. Germline V lookup: CDR1 MNHEY, CDR2 SMNVEV (reference sequence). CDR3 size: 15 residues. J was trimmed by 0 bases and V by 8 bases; bases with no gene match: 5. CDR3 DNA: TGTGCCAGCGCGGACAGGGGGCACACTAACTATGGCTACACCTTC. Translation gives CASADRGHTNYGYTF.

The chain uses TRBV7-9 and TRBJ1-5; D remains unclear. Germline V gene sequence: CDR1 SEHNR, CDR2 FQNEAQ (reference sequence). V lost 6 bases to trimming and J lost 3 bases, with 18 bases between them. The CDR3 runs to 16 residues. CDR3 region: CASSRSTSSHNQPQHF. The CDR3 DNA is TGTGCCAGCAGTCGTAGCACGTCGTCCCACAATCAGCCCCAGCATTTT.

The rearrangement uses TRBV5-4 and TRBJ2-7; the D is unclear. CDR3 length: 12 amino acids. Looked up from germline, CDR1 is SGHNT and CDR2 is YYREEE (reference sequence). V was trimmed by 3 bases and J by 6 bases, leaving 10 bases between them. CDR3 sequence (DNA): TGTGCCAGCAGCTCTTCAGACTCCGAGCAGTACTTC. Its protein product is CASSSSDSEQYF.

The J gene is TRBJ1-2, the V gene TRBV7-9, with no clear D. Germline V gene data show CDR1 as SEHNR and CDR2 as FQNEAQ (reference sequence). Trimming left V 4 bases short and J 8 bases short, with 26 bases between. The CDR3 has 17 residues. CDR3 amino acids: CASSYNPARVIGRGYTF. As DNA, the CDR3 is TGTGCCAGCAGCTACAACCCTGCGAGAGTGATTGGGCGCGGCTACACCTTC.

The V and J genes are TRBV10-3 and TRBJ2-5, with no clear D. Trimming shortened V by 0 bases and J by 5 bases, and 4 bases separated the two germline ends. Germline assignment: CDR1 ENHRY and CDR2 SYGVKD. This CDR3 is built from 12 residues. Here the CDR3 DNA reads TGTGCCATCAGTGAGTCGAGGGAGACCCAGTACTTC. This translates into CAISESRETQYF.

Written as DNA, the CDR3 is TGTGCCAGCAAAGAACAGGGGATGGCTGGAAACACCATATATTTT. It specifies CASKEQGMAGNTIYF. The rearrangement uses TRBV19 and TRBJ1-3, with 7 nucleotides matching TRBD1. There are 15 residues in the CDR3. Germline CDR1 is LNHDA and CDR2 is SQIVND (reference sequence). Trimming cost V 9 bases and J 2 bases; bases outside gene matches: 10.

The V and J genes are TRBV19 and TRBJ1-5; TRBD1 might be the D (6 bases). Trimming left V 8 bases short and J 4 bases short, with 15 bases between. Germline V gene data show CDR1 as LNHDA and CDR2 as SQIVND (reference sequence). The CDR3 has 14 amino acids. The CDR3 sequence: CASQVRGANQPQHF. CDR3 DNA: TGTGCCAGTCAGGTTCGGGGGGCGAATCAGCCCCAGCATTTT.

The chain has TRBV19 and TRBJ2-7; a weak D match, TRBD1 (6 bases). The CDR3 loop spans 14 amino acids. The V gene lost 4 bases and the J gene lost 5 bases, with 15 bases spanning the gap. Germline V CDR1 and CDR2: LNHDA, SQIVND (reference sequence). The CDR3 here is CASSTRGFGNEQYF. In nucleotides, the CDR3 is TGTGCCAGTAGTACCAGGGGTTTTGGGAACGAGCAGTACTTC.

This chain links TRBV11-3 with TRBJ2-7; 7 bases fit TRBD2. This CDR3 is built from 14 residues. The V gene end was trimmed by 3 bases and the J gene end by 5 bases; junction bases not matched to a gene: 7. CDR1 is SGHNT, CDR2 YENEEA, per germline. The CDR3 DNA sequence: TGTGCCAGCAGCTTGGGCCCGGGACTAAACGAGCAGTACTTC. It yields the protein CASSLGPGLNEQYF.

V is TRBV28 and J is TRBJ1-2; perhaps TRBD1 as D (5 bases). Germline V CDR1 and CDR2: MDHEN, SYDVKM. CDR3 length: 14 residues. Trimming removed 7 bases at V and 0 bases at J, with 12 bases between. This chain's CDR3 is CASTVGGANYGYTF. As DNA, the CDR3 is TGTGCCAGCACTGTTGGGGGGGCTAACTATGGCTACACCTTC.

This chain joins TRBV6-1 and TRBJ2-7, with TRBD2 matching 8 bases. The CDR3 has 14 amino acids. The germline V gene encodes CDR1 MNHNS and CDR2 SASEGT. The trim removed 7 bases at V and 3 bases at J, leaving 8 bases unmatched. This chain's CDR3 is CASTPLSGGYEQYF. The CDR3 bases are TGTGCCAGCACCCCCCTGAGCGGGGGCTACGAGCAGTACTTC.

The CDR3 protein is CASNLAGYEQYF. In nucleotides, the CDR3 is TGTGCCAGCAACCTAGCGGGCTACGAGCAGTACTTC. The chain is built from TRBV6-4 and TRBJ2-7; 8 nucleotides agree with TRBD2. V was clipped by 7 bases and J by 3 bases; unmatched bases: 2. Looked up from germline, CDR1 is MRHNA and CDR2 is SNTAGT. This CDR3 has 12 residues.

CDR3 nucleotide sequence: TGTGCCACTAAGATGGTAGACTTGGGGACCCAGTACTTC. Amino acid sequence: CATKMVDLGTQYF. The rearrangement uses TRBV6-5 and TRBJ2-5; D uncertain. The CDR3 consists of 13 residues. Germline V CDR1 and CDR2: MNHEY, SVGAGI. Trimming took off 10 bases at V and 7 bases at J, with 19 bases between the two ends.

The rearrangement joins TRBV19 to TRBJ2-7; D is ambiguous. V was trimmed by 4 bases and J by 6 bases, leaving 13 bases between them. CDR1 LNHDA and CDR2 SQIVND come from the germline V gene (reference sequence). The CDR3 loop spans 13 amino acids. This CDR3 reads CASSTPQTPEQYF. As DNA, the CDR3 is TGTGCCAGTAGTACACCCCAAACACCCGAGCAGTACTTC.

The chain couples TRBV6-6 to TRBJ1-2, with 8 bases fitting TRBD1. The CDR3 contains 14 residues. Germline trimming cut 7 bases from V and 0 bases from J; bases unmatched to any gene: 4. Germline V lookup: CDR1 MNHNY, CDR2 SVGAGI (reference sequence). DNA of the CDR3: TGTGCCAGCAAGGACAGGGAAGCTAACTATGGCTACACCTTC. Protein product: CASKDREANYGYTF.

The chain carries TRBV27 and TRBJ2-7; TRBD1 aligns across 9 bases. In germline, CDR1 is MNHEY, CDR2 SMNVEV (reference sequence). This CDR3 region has 17 residues. The V segment lost 0 bases and the J segment 2 bases; nucleotides outside the gene matches: 8. The CDR3 sequence is CASSLSTGTGITYEQYF. The CDR3 DNA reads as TGTGCCAGCAGTTTATCGACCGGGACAGGGATCACCTACGAGCAGTACTTC.

The gene calls are TRBV27 and TRBJ2-1; D is possibly TRBD2 (5 bases). The CDR3 length is 16 residues. Trimming removed 5 bases at V and 3 bases at J, with 17 bases between. Germline CDR1 reads MNHEY; CDR2 reads SMNVEV (reference sequence). The CDR3: CASSPAGRGVYNEQFF. The CDR3, as DNA: TGTGCCAGCAGTCCCGCGGGCCGGGGAGTCTACAATGAGCAGTTCTTC.

The chain links TRBV6-5 to TRBJ2-7, with D maybe TRBD1 (6 bases). V lost 4 bases and J 3 bases, leaving 7 bases between the germline ends. This CDR3 is 12 amino acids long. In germline, CDR1 is MNHEY, CDR2 SVGAGI. The CDR3 nucleotides read TGTGCCAGCAGTTCACAGGGCTACGAGCAGTACTTC. Protein: CASSSQGYEQYF.

V usage is TRBV4-1 and J usage is TRBJ1-1; a possible D gene is TRBD1 (6 bases). The germline V and J ends were trimmed by 1 base and 2 bases, with 11 bases remaining between them. The CDR3 covers 15 residues. CDR1 is MGHRA and CDR2 is YSYEKL in the germline V gene. The CDR3 DNA sequence: TGCGCCAGCAGCCAAGGCCAGGGGAGTAACACTGAAGCTTTCTTT. Its protein product is CASSQGQGSNTEAFF.

The rearrangement uses TRBV11-2 and TRBJ2-1; D not resolved. The V gene lost 3 bases and the J gene lost 5 bases, with 11 bases spanning the gap. From germline, CDR1 is SGHAT and CDR2 FQNNGV. This CDR3 is built from 14 residues. The CDR3 sequence: CASSFGLSDNEQFF. The CDR3, as DNA: TGTGCCAGCAGCTTCGGGTTGTCCGACAATGAGCAGTTCTTC.

This clone was detected only once. This chain joins TRBV7-2 and TRBJ2-1, with D uncertain. There are 14 residues in the CDR3. The V gene's germline CDR1 is SGHTA and CDR2 FQGNSA. V was pared by 4 bases and J by 0 bases, with 7 bases between. In DNA form, the CDR3 reads TGTGCCAGCAGCTCTCTGAGCTCCTACAATGAGCAGTTCTTC. This gives the protein CASSSLSSYNEQFF.

This clone showed up just once. This sequence joins TRBV6-1 and TRBJ2-3; 10 bases fit TRBD2. This CDR3 spans 13 amino acids. Per germline, CDR1 MNHNS and CDR2 SASEGT. With 10 bases clipped from V and 3 bases from J, the junction kept 4 bases outside the gene matches. CDR3 sequence: CAIGTSETDTQYF. The CDR3 DNA sequence: TGTGCCATCGGGACTAGCGAGACAGATACGCAGTATTTT.

The V and J genes are TRBV23-1 and TRBJ1-2; D gene uncertain. TRBV23-1 has ORF status, its function being uncertain. The V gene lost 7 bases and the J gene lost 6 bases, with 24 bases spanning the gap. The CDR3 has 16 amino acids. The CDR3 sequence: CASTTKRGGFYDGYTF. The CDR3 coding sequence is TGCGCCAGCACGACTAAACGTGGTGGATTCTACGATGGCTACACCTTC.

This chain joins TRBV6-5 and TRBJ1-3, with D perhaps matching TRBD1 (6 bases). The CDR3 extends over 15 amino acids. Trimming removed 0 bases at V and 2 bases at J, with 8 bases between. Per germline, CDR1 MNHEY and CDR2 SVGAGI. CDR3 amino acids: CASSYSNRAGNTIYF. The CDR3 bases are TGTGCCAGCAGTTACTCGAACAGGGCTGGAAACACCATATATTTT.